The 17 T cell receptor beta chains given below trace back to one sample, sequenced in a study of blood T cell repertoires in COVID-19. The repertoire was sequenced with immunoSEQ multiplex PCR; TCRdb's copy has only in-frame clones and lacks some. The table shows 200,000 to 250,000 clones, with around 90% occurring only once. Source material: peripheral blood. All receptors come from a man aged 60-69 years who had recovered from COVID-19.

The chain couples TRBV19 to TRBJ2-1; 7 nucleotides agree with TRBD1. Germline V CDR1 and CDR2: LNHDA, SQIVND (reference sequence). Unmatched junction bases numbered 10, after V lost 7 bases and J lost 4 bases. This CDR3 is 15 amino acids long. CDR3: CASTRVGTEYNEQFF. The DNA of the CDR3 is TGTGCCAGTACCAGGGTCGGGACAGAGTACAATGAGCAGTTCTTC.

The rearrangement joins TRBV7-2 to TRBJ1-1; possibly TRBD1 for D (5 bases). The V and J ends lost 1 base and 5 bases respectively, with 11 bases between them. The CDR3 loop spans 14 amino acids. Germline V gives CDR1 SGHTA, CDR2 FQGNSA. The CDR3 here is CASSLVGRVTEAFF. In DNA form, the CDR3 reads TGTGCCAGCAGCTTAGTCGGCAGGGTTACTGAAGCTTTCTTT.

The V call is TRBV19, the J call TRBJ2-1; 10 bases map to TRBD2. CDR1 and CDR2 (germline): LNHDA, SQIVND (reference sequence). The CDR3 runs to 16 residues. V shed 4 bases, J shed 6 bases, and the junction held 9 bases outside the gene matches. The CDR3: CASSTLPSGSFNEQFF. The DNA of the CDR3 is TGTGCCAGTAGTACCCTCCCTAGCGGGAGCTTCAATGAGCAGTTCTTC.

The genes are TRBV5-6 and TRBJ1-5; D not certain. The V gene's germline CDR1 is SGHDT and CDR2 YYEEEE. The CDR3 consists of 15 residues. V was clipped by 4 bases and J by 4 bases, with 15 bases between them. CDR3 DNA sequence: TGTGCCAGCAGCCGACGGCTGACGGGGAATCAGCCCCAGCATTTT. Translation gives CASSRRLTGNQPQHF.

The chain has TRBV11-2 and TRBJ2-1; D not resolved. The germline V gene encodes CDR1 SGHAT and CDR2 FQNNGV. Deletions cut 1 base from V and 10 bases from J, with 11 bases between. There are 13 residues in the CDR3. The CDR3 DNA reads TGTGCCAGCAGCTTAGGGTATTCGAGGGAGCAGTTCTTC. This codes for CASSLGYSREQFF.

The chain uses TRBV2 and TRBJ2-5; 9 positions match TRBD2. V shed 4 bases and J 5 bases; nucleotides not matched to a gene: 8. The V gene's germline CDR1 is SNHLY and CDR2 FYNNEI. This CDR3 is 15 amino acids long. CDR3 coding DNA: TGTGCCAGCAGTGCGGAGCGGGGGGCCTGGGAGACCCAGTACTTC. It translates to CASSAERGAWETQYF.

V usage is TRBV18 and J usage is TRBJ1-5, with 7 bases matching TRBD1. The J segment lost 5 bases and the V segment lost 5 bases, leaving 6 bases of the junction unmatched. Germline values: CDR1 KGHSH, CDR2 LQKENI. The CDR3 runs to 14 residues. CDR3 sequence reads: CASSAGGSDQPQHF. CDR3 DNA sequence: TGTGCCAGCTCAGCAGGGGGGAGCGATCAGCCCCAGCATTTT.

This chain uses TRBV2 with TRBJ2-2; D remains ambiguous. Germline V gives CDR1 SNHLY, CDR2 FYNNEI. The V gene lost 7 bases and the J gene lost 0 bases, with 9 bases spanning the gap. The CDR3 sequence is 14 residues long. The CDR3 sequence is CASIKSPNTGELFF. DNA of the CDR3: TGTGCCAGCATCAAGAGCCCGAACACCGGGGAGCTGTTTTTT.

This rearrangement joins TRBV19 to TRBJ2-1; D not resolved. Germline values: CDR1 LNHDA, CDR2 SQIVND (reference sequence). Trimming pared 4 bases from V and 8 bases from J, leaving 21 bases between. The CDR3 consists of 16 residues. DNA of the CDR3: TGTGCCAGTAGTACCTTAATGAGTGGCGTGGGCGATGAGCAGTTCTTC. Protein: CASSTLMSGVGDEQFF.

The CDR3 DNA is TGTGCCACCAGTTCCGGTAGCGTGGCTGAGCAGTTCTTC. It yields the protein CATSSGSVAEQFF. V usage is TRBV24-1 and J usage is TRBJ2-1, with D possibly being TRBD2 (5 bases). This CDR3 is built from 13 residues. The V end was cut by 6 bases, the J end by 9 bases, with 14 bases between. Germline V gives CDR1 KGHDR, CDR2 SFDVKD.

The chain is built from TRBV5-1 and TRBJ1-2; tentatively, D is TRBD1 (6 bases). CDR3 length: 14 amino acids. V lost 0 bases and J 4 bases, leaving 10 bases between the germline ends. The germline V gene has CDR1 SGHRS and CDR2 YFSETQ. The CDR3 spells CASSLGGHGYGYTF. The CDR3 DNA reads TGCGCCAGCAGCTTGGGGGGGCACGGCTATGGCTACACCTTC. The full variable domain, in which reference TRBV5-1 and TRBJ1-2 provide the parts outside the CDR3, is KAGVTQTPRYLIKTRGQQVTLSCSPISGHRSVSWYQQTPGQGLQFLFEYFSETQRNKGNFPGRFSGRQFSNSRSEMNVSTLELGDSALYLCASSLGGHGYGYTFGSGTRLTVV.

This clone was observed a single time. The V call is TRBV24-1, the J call TRBJ2-1, with TRBD2 matching over 8 bases. The CDR3 is 16 amino acids. Germline V gene data show CDR1 as KGHDR and CDR2 as SFDVKD. The V gene end was trimmed by 0 bases and the J gene end by 4 bases; junction bases not matched to a gene: 4. This CDR3 is CATSDLEPSGYNEQFF. In DNA form, the CDR3 reads TGTGCCACCAGTGATTTGGAGCCTAGCGGGTACAATGAGCAGTTCTTC.

V usage is TRBV2 and J usage is TRBJ1-5; the D is unclear. The germline gives CDR1 SNHLY, CDR2 FYNNEI. The CDR3 is 13 residues long. With 9 bases removed from V and 6 bases from J, the gap between germline ends came to 15 bases. CDR3 coding DNA: TGTGCCAGTCGAGGACTCTCCGGTCAGCCCCAGCATTTT. The encoded protein is CASRGLSGQPQHF.

The genes are TRBV2 and TRBJ1-1; 7 nucleotides line up with TRBD1. Unmatched junction bases numbered 12, after V lost 10 bases and J lost 1 base. This CDR3 contains 15 residues. Germline V gives CDR1 SNHLY, CDR2 FYNNEI. CDR3 sequence reads: CATKGDSGWNTEAFF. The CDR3 DNA sequence: TGTGCCACCAAAGGGGACAGCGGTTGGAACACTGAAGCTTTCTTT.

The chain joins TRBV7-9 to TRBJ1-2, with D perhaps TRBD1 (5 bases). Trimming pared 0 bases from V and 3 bases from J, leaving 11 bases between. The CDR3 has 15 amino acids. Per germline, CDR1 SEHNR and CDR2 FQNEAQ (reference sequence). The CDR3 reads CASSLAAGPDYGYTF. Written as DNA, the CDR3 is TGTGCCAGCAGCTTAGCGGCAGGGCCCGACTATGGCTACACCTTC.

DNA for the CDR3: TGCGCCAGCAGCCAAGATCTGGAGCAGCAGTACTTC. Residues: CASSQDLEQQYF. J is TRBJ2-7 and V is TRBV4-1; D not certain. There are 12 residues in the CDR3. Trimming took off 0 bases at V and 8 bases at J, with 8 bases between the two ends. Germline CDR1 and CDR2: MGHRA and YSYEKL.

V and J are TRBV3-1 (or the pseudogene TRBV3-2) and TRBJ2-2, with a weak D call TRBD2 (6 bases). Germline V gene lookup returns CDR1 LGHDT and CDR2 YNNKEL (reference sequence). V lost 8 bases and J 0 bases, leaving 13 bases between the germline ends. The CDR3 has 15 amino acids. CDR3 in DNA: TGTGCCAGCGCTCGGGACTCCGCGAACACCGGGGAGCTGTTTTTT. This codes for CASARDSANTGELFF.